Here is one T cell receptor (beta chain) with its context. The data stem from a study of blood T cell repertoires in COVID-19. Whole-study context: Acute-phase and convalescent COVID-19 samples originated in the United States, Italy and Spain. T cells, B-cell-depleted T cells, or PBMCs supplied cDNA or gDNA.

Assay used: immunoSEQ multiplex PCR; TCRdb lists only in-frame clones, some missing. Of 35,000 to 45,000 clones listed, 85% to 95% are singletons. The trim removed 4 bases at V and 4 bases at J, leaving 7 bases unmatched. The CDR3 covers 15 residues. Germline-derived CDR1 and CDR2 are SGDLS and YYNGEE. This chain connects TRBV9 to TRBJ2-1; 8 positions match TRBD1. Sequencing was carried out using peripheral blood. The sequence was collected from a man aged 45-65 years with active COVID-19. The CDR3 sequence is CASSPGQGRYNEQFF. DNA for the CDR3: TGTGCCAGCAGCCCCGGACAGGGTCGGTACAATGAGCAGTTCTTC.